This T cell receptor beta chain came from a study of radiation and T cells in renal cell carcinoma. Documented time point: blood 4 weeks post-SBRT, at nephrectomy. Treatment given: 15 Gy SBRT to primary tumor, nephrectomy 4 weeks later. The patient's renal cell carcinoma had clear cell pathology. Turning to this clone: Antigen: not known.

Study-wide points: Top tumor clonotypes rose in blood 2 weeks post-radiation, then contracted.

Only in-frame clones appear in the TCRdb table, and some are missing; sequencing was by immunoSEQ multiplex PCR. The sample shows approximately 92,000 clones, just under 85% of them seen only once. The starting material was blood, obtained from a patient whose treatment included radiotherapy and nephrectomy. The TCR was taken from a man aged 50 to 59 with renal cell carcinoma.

CDR3 sequence reads: CASSPRGTSGEPNTGELFF. DNA of the CDR3: TGTGCCAGTAGTCCGCGAGGGACTAGCGGGGAGCCGAACACCGGGGAGCTGTTTTTT. The chain carries TRBV19 and TRBJ2-2, with TRBD2 identical over 13 bases. The CDR3 runs to 19 residues. Germline lookup yields CDR1 LNHDA and CDR2 SQIVND (reference sequence). Germline trimming cut 5 bases from V and 0 bases from J; bases unmatched to any gene: 9.